These T cell receptor beta chains were read from a single sample in a study of human T cells and chemical hapten exposure. MiXCR, applied by TCRdb to the RACE reads, yields one record per CDR3 protein. This repertoire shows about 34,000 distinct CDR3 sequences, less than 6% found once; its top ten account for around 13%. Sequencing was carried out using whole blood. Every receptor here comes from a human donor in good health. Some clones in this sample may be carry-over from other donors' samples. The CDR3 runs from the conserved cysteine through the conserved F or W. A D gene is named only where the DNA matches it firmly. The size entry is marked missing in some rows and otherwise reads once, few, many or a size class.

CASSPQAGRTDTQYF | TGTGCCAGCAGCCCTCAAGCGGGGCGCACAGATACGCAGTATTTT | TRBV12-3/TRBV12-4 | many | TRBD2 | TRBJ2-3
CASSRGGILSNQPQHF | TGTGCCAGCAGTCGTGGAGGTATTTTAAGTAATCAGCCCCAGCATTTT | TRBV5-6 | many | - | TRBJ1-5
CAYQGPGANVLTF | TGTGCCTACCAGGGCCCTGGGGCCAACGTCCTGACTTTC | TRBV2 | few | - | TRBJ2-6
CSASSGGQPQHF | TGCAGTGCTAGTTCAGGCGGTCAGCCCCAGCATTTT | TRBV20-1 | many | - | TRBJ1-5
CAWSFGLTTSQETQYF | TGTGCCTGGAGTTTCGGACTGACAACATCTCAAGAGACCCAGTACTTC | TRBV30 | many | - | TRBJ2-5
CASSLHRGSVFRDEKLFF | TGTGCCAGCAGCCTACACAGGGGTTCAGTCTTTCGTGATGAAAAACTGTTTTTT | TRBV14 | once | TRBD1 | TRBJ1-4
CASSLNQGTQYF | TGTGCCAGCAGCCTTAACCAGGGGACCCAGTACTTC | TRBV11-2 | many | - | TRBJ2-5
CASQAGRETQYF | TGTGCCAGCCAAGCGGGGAGAGAGACCCAGTACTTC | TRBV2 | few | TRBD2 | TRBJ2-5
CASSLSRNEQFF | TGCGCCAGCAGCCTAAGTCGCAATGAGCAGTTCTTC | TRBV5-1 | many | - | TRBJ2-1
CSASFWGVNTEAFF | TGCAGTGCTAGCTTCTGGGGGGTGAACACTGAAGCTTTCTTT | TRBV20-1 | - | - | TRBJ1-1
CAWTQTFYTEAFF | TGTGCCTGGACACAGACTTTTTACACTGAAGCTTTCTTT | TRBV30 | - | - | TRBJ1-1
CASSSTGSTEAFF | TGTGCCAGCAGCTCGACAGGGTCCACTGAAGCTTTCTTT | TRBV12-3/TRBV12-4 | many | TRBD1 | TRBJ1-1
CASSYPGTGNTEAFF | TGTGCCAGCAGTTATCCCGGGACAGGGAACACTGAAGCTTTCTTT | TRBV28 | - | TRBD1 | TRBJ1-1